The rows below give T cell receptor beta chains drawn from one sample of a study of cytomegalovirus exposure and HLA in healthy donors. Sequencing used immunoSEQ multiplex PCR; TCRdb keeps in-frame clones, though not all of them. Here the sample spans about 100,000 clones, around three quarters being singletons. Material: PBMCs. These receptors were collected from a man aged 40-50 years in good health and CMV-seronegative. CDR3s include the opening cysteine and the closing phenylalanine or tryptophan. A D gene is named only where the DNA matches it firmly. Size is stated for part of the rows, as once, few or many counts, or as a class when the clone is expanded.

v_call: TRBV4-2
j_call: TRBJ1-2
clone_size: .
d_call: TRBD1
cdr3_aa: CASSQDRRPQGVGYTF
cdr3_nt: TGTGCCAGCAGCCAAGATAGGCGCCCACAGGGGGTTGGCTACACCTTC

v_call: TRBV15
j_call: TRBJ2-3
clone_size: .
d_call: .
cdr3_aa: CATQNRVGADTQYF
cdr3_nt: TGTGCCACCCAAAACAGGGTGGGGGCAGATACGCAGTATTTT

v_call: TRBV10-1
j_call: TRBJ2-1
clone_size: once
d_call: .
cdr3_aa: CASSWTVNEQFF
cdr3_nt: TGCGCCAGCAGCTGGACTGTTAATGAGCAGTTCTTC

v_call: TRBV2
j_call: TRBJ1-1
clone_size: .
d_call: .
cdr3_aa: CASSLNTEAFF
cdr3_nt: TGTGCCAGCAGCTTAAACACTGAAGCTTTCTTT

v_call: TRBV10-3
j_call: TRBJ1-5
clone_size: few
d_call: TRBD1
cdr3_aa: CAITQGVGQPQHF
cdr3_nt: TGTGCCATCACCCAGGGGGTGGGTCAGCCCCAGCATTTT

v_call: TRBV7-8
j_call: TRBJ1-2
clone_size: .
d_call: .
cdr3_aa: CASSLDGAGSRGGYTF
cdr3_nt: TGTGCCAGCAGCTTAGATGGGGCAGGGTCCCGGGGGGGCTACACCTTC

v_call: TRBV6-5
j_call: TRBJ1-1
clone_size: few
d_call: .
cdr3_aa: CASSYSSGLPGEAFF
cdr3_nt: TGTGCCAGCAGTTACTCGTCAGGACTCCCGGGGGAAGCTTTCTTT

v_call: TRBV27
j_call: TRBJ2-3
clone_size: .
d_call: TRBD2
cdr3_aa: CASKMSGGAGDTQYF
cdr3_nt: TGTGCCAGCAAAATGAGCGGGGGGGCTGGAGATACGCAGTATTTT

v_call: TRBV28
j_call: TRBJ2-2
clone_size: .
d_call: TRBD1
cdr3_aa: CASSRQGTGELFF
cdr3_nt: TGTGCCAGCAGCAGACAGGGGACCGGGGAGCTGTTTTTT

v_call: TRBV19
j_call: TRBJ2-1
clone_size: once
d_call: TRBD2
cdr3_aa: CASSIAGAGGYNEQFF
cdr3_nt: TGTGCCAGTAGTATAGCTGGAGCGGGGGGTTACAATGAGCAGTTCTTC

v_call: TRBV13
j_call: TRBJ2-3
clone_size: .
d_call: TRBD2
cdr3_aa: CASSLGLAGGSTDTQYF
cdr3_nt: TGTGCCAGCAGCTTGGGACTAGCGGGGGGTTCTACAGATACGCAGTATTTT

v_call: TRBV28
j_call: TRBJ1-5
clone_size: .
d_call: TRBD1
cdr3_aa: CASRTTGGGNQPQHF
cdr3_nt: TGTGCCAGCAGAACAACAGGGGGGGGCAATCAGCCCCAGCATTTT

v_call: TRBV4-3
j_call: TRBJ2-3
clone_size: .
d_call: .
cdr3_aa: CASSQDGGTDTQYF
cdr3_nt: TGCGCCAGCAGCCAAGACGGTGGCACAGATACGCAGTATTTT

v_call: TRBV19
j_call: TRBJ2-3
clone_size: .
d_call: .
cdr3_aa: CASSPPRQGSTDTQYF
cdr3_nt: TGTGCCAGTAGCCCACCCCGCCAGGGTAGCACAGATACGCAGTATTTT

v_call: TRBV5-4
j_call: TRBJ2-5
clone_size: .
d_call: TRBD1
cdr3_aa: CASRPGGDGETQYF
cdr3_nt: TGTGCCAGCAGGCCAGGGGGCGACGGGGAGACCCAGTACTTC

v_call: TRBV4-1
j_call: TRBJ1-2
clone_size: .
d_call: .
cdr3_aa: CASSQGVSYNYGYTF
cdr3_nt: TGCGCCAGCAGCCAAGGTGTAAGCTACAACTATGGCTACACCTTC

v_call: TRBV10-3
j_call: TRBJ2-3
clone_size: .
d_call: .
cdr3_aa: CAISEPRDKDTQYF
cdr3_nt: TGTGCCATCAGTGAGCCCCGGGACAAGGATACGCAGTATTTT

v_call: TRBV29-1
j_call: TRBJ1-6
clone_size: .
d_call: .
cdr3_aa: CSVDSGDGSPLHF
cdr3_nt: TGCAGCGTTGACTCAGGCGATGGTTCACCCCTCCACTTT

v_call: TRBV11-3
j_call: TRBJ1-4
clone_size: once
d_call: .
cdr3_aa: CASSLNEREKLFF
cdr3_nt: TGTGCCAGCAGCTTAAATGAACGGGAAAAACTGTTTTTT

v_call: TRBV18
j_call: TRBJ2-2
clone_size: .
d_call: .
cdr3_aa: CASSPGSGGYTGELFF
cdr3_nt: TGTGCCAGCTCACCGGGTTCAGGAGGGTACACCGGGGAGCTGTTTTTT

v_call: TRBV7-7
j_call: TRBJ2-1
clone_size: few
d_call: TRBD1
cdr3_aa: CASSSDRGHEQFF
cdr3_nt: TGTGCCAGCAGCTCAGATAGGGGGCATGAGCAGTTCTTC

v_call: TRBV6-5
j_call: TRBJ1-1
clone_size: .
d_call: .
cdr3_aa: CASSYLSPGTEAFF
cdr3_nt: TGTGCCAGCAGTTACTTGTCCCCGGGGACTGAAGCTTTCTTT

v_call: TRBV25-1
j_call: TRBJ1-1
clone_size: .
d_call: .
cdr3_aa: CASSELGGRDTEAFF
cdr3_nt: TGTGCCAGCAGTGAATTGGGGGGGCGGGACACTGAAGCTTTCTTT

v_call: TRBV7-2
j_call: TRBJ2-2
clone_size: few
d_call: TRBD2
cdr3_aa: CASRTSGDTGELFF
cdr3_nt: TGTGCCAGCAGGACTAGCGGCGACACCGGGGAGCTGTTTTTT

v_call: TRBV7-2
j_call: TRBJ1-1
clone_size: .
d_call: .
cdr3_aa: CASSLDRVTEAFF
cdr3_nt: TGTGCCAGCAGCTTAGACAGGGTCACTGAAGCTTTCTTT

v_call: TRBV5-4
j_call: TRBJ1-4
clone_size: .
d_call: TRBD1
cdr3_aa: CASSLDRGGEKLFF
cdr3_nt: TGTGCCAGCAGCCTGGACAGGGGCGGCGAAAAACTGTTTTTT

v_call: TRBV6-5
j_call: TRBJ1-2
clone_size: once
d_call: .
cdr3_aa: CASSSGRDYGYTF
cdr3_nt: TGTGCCAGCAGCTCCGGTAGAGACTATGGCTACACCTTC

v_call: TRBV6-5
j_call: TRBJ1-1
clone_size: .
d_call: TRBD1
cdr3_aa: CASSYRRGAEAFF
cdr3_nt: TGTGCCAGCAGTTACCGCAGGGGGGCTGAAGCTTTCTTT

v_call: TRBV7-2
j_call: TRBJ1-2
clone_size: .
d_call: .
cdr3_aa: CASSLIVDSYGYTF
cdr3_nt: TGTGCCAGCAGCTTGATAGTAGACTCGTATGGCTACACCTTC

v_call: TRBV2
j_call: TRBJ2-3
clone_size: .
d_call: .
cdr3_aa: CASSSLVNTQYF
cdr3_nt: TGTGCCAGCTCTAGTTTAGTTAACACGCAGTATTTT

v_call: TRBV6-5
j_call: TRBJ1-1
clone_size: .
d_call: .
cdr3_aa: CASSYSIQMNTEAFF
cdr3_nt: TGTGCCAGCAGTTACTCGATACAGATGAACACTGAAGCTTTCTTT

v_call: TRBV5-4
j_call: TRBJ2-3
clone_size: once
d_call: TRBD1
cdr3_aa: CASSRGTATDTQYF
cdr3_nt: TGTGCCAGCAGCCGAGGGACAGCAACAGATACGCAGTATTTT